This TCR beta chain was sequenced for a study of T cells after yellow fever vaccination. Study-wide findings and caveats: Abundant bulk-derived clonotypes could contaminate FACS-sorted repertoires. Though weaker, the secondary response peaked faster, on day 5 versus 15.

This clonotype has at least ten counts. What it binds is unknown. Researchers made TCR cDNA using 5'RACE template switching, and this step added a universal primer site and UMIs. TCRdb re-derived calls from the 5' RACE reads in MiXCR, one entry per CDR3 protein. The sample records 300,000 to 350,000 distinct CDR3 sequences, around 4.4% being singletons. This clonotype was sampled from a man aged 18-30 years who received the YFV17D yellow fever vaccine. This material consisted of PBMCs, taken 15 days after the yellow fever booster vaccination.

DNA for the CDR3: TGTGCCAGCAGCTTATTAGAGGAGGAGACCCAGTACTTC. Protein: CASSLLEEETQYF. The V call is TRBV7-3, the J call TRBJ2-5; D is ambiguous. V lost 2 bases and J 5 bases, leaving 9 bases between the germline ends. Germline V gene data show CDR1 as SGHTA and CDR2 as FQGTGA. The length of the CDR3 is 13 residues.